This TCR beta chain was identified during a study of identical twins. TCRdb re-called the 5' RACE reads through MiXCR, storing one row per CDR3 protein. The sample holds 700,000 or so distinct CDR3 sequences, 21% seen once. The V segment lost 6 bases and the J segment 4 bases; nucleotides outside the gene matches: 12. The CDR3 covers 16 residues. The germline gives CDR1 SGHTA, CDR2 FQGNSA. The table lists this clonotype with a few counts. In addition, the sample was reused for a study of T cells expressing NK-cell markers.

This receptor was obtained from a woman under 30 in good health. The rearrangement uses TRBV7-2 and TRBJ2-7; TRBD1 aligns across 10 bases. The source material was PBMCs. The CDR3 sequence is CASSHLPGQGSYEQYF. The CDR3 DNA reads TGTGCCAGCAGTCACCTACCGGGACAGGGGTCGTACGAGCAGTACTTC. The full variable domain, with the rest looked up from reference TRBV7-2 and TRBJ2-7, is GAGVSQSPSNKVTEKGKDVELRCDPISGHTALYWYRQSLGQGLEFLIYFQGNSAPDKSGLPSDRFSAERTGGSVSTLTIQRTQQEDSAVYLCASSHLPGQGSYEQYFGPGTRLTVT.